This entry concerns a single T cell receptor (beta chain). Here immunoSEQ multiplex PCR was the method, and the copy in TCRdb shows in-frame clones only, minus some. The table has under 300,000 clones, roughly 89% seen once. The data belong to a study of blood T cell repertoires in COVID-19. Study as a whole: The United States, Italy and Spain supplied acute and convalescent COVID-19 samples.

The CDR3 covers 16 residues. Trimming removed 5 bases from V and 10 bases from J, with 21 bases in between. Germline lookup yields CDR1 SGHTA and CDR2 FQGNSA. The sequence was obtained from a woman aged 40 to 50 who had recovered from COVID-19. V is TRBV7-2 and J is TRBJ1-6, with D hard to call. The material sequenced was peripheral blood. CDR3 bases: TGTGCCAGCAGCCCGCAGCCTGTTACGGGAGGGTCACCCCTCCACTTT. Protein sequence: CASSPQPVTGGSPLHF.